Many counts were recorded for the clone carrying this TCR beta chain. Construction of TCR beta libraries relied on iRepertoire HTBI primers and on Arm-PCR targeting CDR3 regions. TCRdb fed the multiplex PCR reads into MiXCR, producing one record per CDR3 protein. The table includes 450,000 to 600,000 distinct CDR3 sequences, roughly 12% detected once. The time point denotes: newly diagnosed GD, antithyroid drugs for less than 3 months. Making the TCR library involved RNA that had been extracted from PBMCs. This sample is drawn from a study of regulatory T cells in long-lasting Graves disease. A further study also used this sample, focusing on T cells in Graves' hyperthyroidism and ophthalmopathy.

Material: peripheral blood mononuclear cells (PBMCs), obtained at new diagnosis, from a patient treated with antithyroid drugs. The origin of this receptor is a man aged 25-45 years with Graves disease.

DNA of the CDR3: TGTGCCAGCAGTTGGTCCGCCGACATCAGCTCGGGCGGCTACACCTTC. Translating it yields CASSWSADISSGGYTF. The genes are TRBV27 and TRBJ1-2, with unresolved D. V lost 4 bases to trimming and J lost 8 bases, with 23 bases between them. This CDR3 comprises 16 residues. The V gene's germline CDR1 is MNHEY and CDR2 SMNVEV (reference sequence).